The next 32 T cell receptor beta chains were all read from a single sample in a study of T cell clonotyping in hematopoietic cell transplantation. Libraries were prepared by immunoSEQ multiplex PCR; TCRdb keeps only in-frame clonotypes and omits some of them. The data contain approximately 2,000 clones, approximately 85% of them singletons. Sequencing was performed on peripheral blood mononuclear cells, taken 30 days after allogeneic stem cell transplant. The source of these receptors is a male patient aged 50 to 60 who had an allogeneic stem cell transplant from an unrelated donor, so the T cells may come from the graft donor. Some clones in this sample may be carry-over from other donors' samples.

This clone was counted a single time. The chain joins TRBV28 to TRBJ1-2; 8 bases line up with TRBD1. V lost 5 bases and J lost 4; bases outside the gene matches: 12. The CDR3 runs 16 residues. Germline V lookup: CDR1 MDHEN, CDR2 SYDVKM. CDR3: CASSAGGAGSVYGYTF. The CDR3, as DNA: TGTGCCAGCAGTGCAGGGGGCGCCGGCTCCGTCTATGGCTACACCTTC.

This clone was seen only a few times. V usage is TRBV5-6 and J usage is TRBJ1-2, with TRBD1 matching 10 bases. The CDR3 has 15 residues. V trimming: 2 bases; J trimming: 4 bases; junction bases outside the gene matches: 5. Germline V lookup: CDR1 SGHDT, CDR2 YYEEEE. The chain's CDR3 is CASSFKGQGFYGYTF. For the CDR3, the DNA is TGTGCCAGCAGCTTTAAGGGACAGGGGTTCTATGGCTACACCTTC. The entire variable domain, with the rest obtained from reference TRBV5-6 and TRBJ1-2, is as follows: DAGVTQSPTHLIKTRGQQVTLRCSPKSGHDTVSWYQQALGQGPQFIFQYYEEEERQRGNFPDRFSGHQFPNYSSELNVNALLLGDSALYLCASSFKGQGFYGYTFGSGTRLTVV.

In DNA form, the CDR3 reads TGCAGCGTTGAAGGGGGGACAGGGAAGGCGAACACCATATATTTT. This codes for CSVEGGTGKANTIYF. The V call is TRBV29-1, the J call TRBJ1-3, with 9 bases fitting TRBD1. The CDR3 contains 15 residues. V shed 1 base and J 7 bases; nucleotides not matched to a gene: 8. The germline CDR1 and CDR2 sequences are SQVTM and ANQGSEA.

This clone was detected a few times. The V gene is TRBV7-9, the J gene TRBJ1-2, with D tentatively TRBD1 (5 bases). Trimming shortened V by 5 bases and J by 8 bases, and 9 bases separated the two germline ends. Germline V gives CDR1 SEHNR, CDR2 FQNEAQ (reference sequence). The CDR3 spans 11 residues. This chain's CDR3 is CASSVGTGYTF. The CDR3 bases are TGTGCCAGCAGCGTAGGGACCGGCTACACCTTC. Drawing the rest from reference TRBV7-9 and TRBJ1-2, the complete variable domain is DTGVSQNPRHKITKRGQNVTFRCDPISEHNRLYWYRQTLGQGPEFLTYFQNEAQLEKSRLLSDRFSAERPKGSFSTLEIQRTEQGDSAMYLCASSVGTGYTFGSGTRLTVV.

The V gene is TRBV4-1, the J gene TRBJ1-2; D gene ambiguous. The V gene lost 1 base and the J gene lost 1 base, with 7 bases spanning the gap. CDR3 size: 14 residues. Germline values: CDR1 MGHRA, CDR2 YSYEKL. This CDR3 is CASSQGVINYGYTF. The CDR3 bases are TGCGCCAGCAGCCAAGGGGTAATTAACTATGGCTACACCTTC.

V is TRBV25-1 and J is TRBJ1-1; D remains ambiguous. Deletions cut 5 bases from V and 2 bases from J, with 6 bases between. Germline lookup yields CDR1 MGHDK and CDR2 SYGVNS. The CDR3 has 12 residues. DNA of the CDR3: TGTGCCAGCAGTAACTTTAACACTGAAGCTTTCTTT. Encoded protein: CASSNFNTEAFF.

This clone has a handful of counts. The V call is TRBV5-5, the J call TRBJ2-7; tentatively, D is TRBD2 (5 bases). This CDR3 is built from 18 residues. Germline V lookup: CDR1 SGHKS, CDR2 YYEKEE (reference sequence). V lost 0 bases to trimming and J lost 6 bases, with 25 bases between them. The CDR3 is CASSLDLNGIRERGEQYF. The CDR3 DNA is TGTGCCAGCAGCTTGGATTTGAATGGCATCCGGGAACGGGGCGAGCAGTACTTC.

This clone was detected once. The chain has TRBV7-8 and TRBJ1-6, with a weak D call TRBD1 (5 bases). Germline assignment: CDR1 SGHVS and CDR2 FQNEAQ. CDR3 length: 17 residues. V was clipped by 3 bases and J by 9 bases, with 21 bases between them. The CDR3 nucleotides read TGTGCCAGCAGCTTTACCGCGGGGCGGGCTAGCGGTTCACCCCTCCACTTT. Its protein is CASSFTAGRASGSPLHF.

The rearrangement links TRBV7-8 to TRBJ2-2; D gene unclear. Trimming stripped 0 bases from V and 2 bases from J, with 10 bases between. The CDR3 consists of 16 residues. CDR1 and CDR2 (germline): SGHVS, FQNEAQ. In nucleotides, the CDR3 is TGTGCCAGCAGCTTAGCCCCACAGACTAACACCGGGGAGCTGTTTTTT. Its protein product is CASSLAPQTNTGELFF.

The CDR3 spells CAWSVEAVTDTQYF. CDR3 DNA sequence: TGTGCCTGGAGTGTTGAAGCGGTCACAGATACGCAGTATTTT. The chain recombines TRBV30 with TRBJ2-3; tentatively, D is TRBD2 (5 bases). The CDR3 contains 14 residues. Trimming removed 0 bases at V and 2 bases at J, with 9 bases between. Germline V gene lookup returns CDR1 GTSNPN and CDR2 SVGIG (reference sequence).

The gene calls are TRBV7-8 and TRBJ2-1; 7 bases are shared with TRBD2. The germline V gene has CDR1 SGHVS and CDR2 FQNEAQ. The CDR3 spans 15 residues. V shed 10 bases and J 4 bases; nucleotides not matched to a gene: 13. This chain's CDR3 is CATSKGLAAYNEQFF. As DNA, the CDR3 is TGTGCCACCTCGAAGGGGCTAGCGGCGTACAATGAGCAGTTCTTC.

The gene calls are TRBV14 and TRBJ2-2; tentatively, D is TRBD1 (5 bases). Trimming stripped 1 base from V and 4 bases from J, with 10 bases between. The CDR3 extends over 15 amino acids. The germline CDR1 and CDR2 sequences are SGHDN and FVKESK. CDR3 protein: CASSQGRARTGELFF. The CDR3 bases are TGTGCCAGCAGCCAAGGCAGGGCGCGCACCGGGGAGCTGTTTTTT.

The count of this clone is one. The chain links TRBV5-4 to TRBJ2-5, with TRBD2 matching 12 bases. Unmatched junction bases numbered 7, after V lost 3 bases and J lost 4 bases. Germline loops: CDR1 SGHNT, CDR2 YYREEE (reference sequence). This CDR3 comprises 16 residues. The CDR3 DNA is TGTGCCAGCAGCTCGACGCCGGGACTAGCGGGAGAGACCCAGTACTTC. This gives the protein CASSSTPGLAGETQYF.

The genes are TRBV9 and TRBJ2-3, with D maybe TRBD2 (6 bases). Germline lookup yields CDR1 SGDLS and CDR2 YYNGEE. Trimming stripped 0 bases from V and 3 bases from J, with 14 bases between. CDR3 length: 16 amino acids. The DNA of the CDR3 is TGTGCCAGCAGCGTAGCACCGACTAGAAAGACAGATACGCAGTATTTT. It is translated as CASSVAPTRKTDTQYF.

This clone showed up just once. The V and J genes are TRBV7-9 and TRBJ1-1; maybe TRBD1 (5 bases). Trimming took 6 bases from V and 3 from J, leaving 14 bases between them. The CDR3 has 14 amino acids. CDR1 SEHNR and CDR2 FQNEAQ come from the germline V gene (reference sequence). CDR3 bases: TGTGCCAGCAGTTCCGGGACCTCCTACACTGAAGCTTTCTTT. Protein product: CASSSGTSYTEAFF.

The V call is TRBV10-3, the J call TRBJ2-1; D is possibly TRBD2 (8 bases). V was shortened by 1 base and J by 8 bases, with 21 bases between the two germline ends. This CDR3 has 17 residues. Germline lookup yields CDR1 ENHRY and CDR2 SYGVKD. As DNA, the CDR3 is TGTGCCATCAGTGAGTTTCCAGGGGGGCAGACTAGCGATGAGCAGTTCTTC. It translates to CAISEFPGGQTSDEQFF.

The table lists this clone with a few counts. The V call is TRBV5-6, the J call TRBJ2-7; maybe TRBD1 (5 bases). Germline V gene lookup returns CDR1 SGHDT and CDR2 YYEEEE. V was pared by 7 bases and J by 6 bases, with 14 bases between. The CDR3 consists of 12 residues. CDR3 DNA sequence: TGTGCCAGCGTGTCAGGGATCGGCGAGCAGTACTTC. It yields the protein CASVSGIGEQYF.

V usage is TRBV6-5 and J usage is TRBJ1-1; perhaps TRBD1 as D (6 bases). Germline CDR1 and CDR2: MNHEY and SVGAGI. Trimming pared 4 bases from V and 1 base from J, leaving 10 bases between. CDR3 length: 14 residues. CDR3 bases: TGTGCCAGCAGTTTGACAGGCAGGAACACTGAAGCTTTCTTT. Its protein is CASSLTGRNTEAFF.

This chain uses TRBV6-1 with TRBJ1-2, with 7 bases that match TRBD1. The germline V gene encodes CDR1 MNHNS and CDR2 SASEGT. The junction had 8 bases not matched to a gene; V was cut back by 2 bases and J by 8 bases. The CDR3 totals 14 residues. The CDR3 protein is CASSEQGGVQGYTF. CDR3 nucleotides: TGTGCCAGCAGTGAACAGGGGGGAGTGCAGGGCTACACCTTC.

The V and J genes are TRBV5-4 and TRBJ1-1; D ambiguous. This CDR3 has 14 residues. V was cut by 1 base and J by 0 bases, with 7 bases left in between. Germline loops: CDR1 SGHNT, CDR2 YYREEE (reference sequence). The CDR3 sequence is CASSLRGLNTEAFF. CDR3 sequence (DNA): TGTGCCAGCAGCTTGAGAGGATTGAACACTGAAGCTTTCTTT.

This clone was observed a handful of times. The rearrangement links TRBV6-5 to TRBJ1-4, with unresolved D. The CDR3 runs to 12 residues. Looked up from germline, CDR1 is MNHEY and CDR2 is SVGAGI. Trimming took off 6 bases at V and 5 bases at J, with 7 bases between the two ends. CDR3 DNA: TGTGCCAGCAGCCAGAGAAATGAAAAACTGTTTTTT. This codes for CASSQRNEKLFF.

The chain uses TRBV2 and TRBJ1-1; D gene uncertain. The CDR3 is 14 residues long. Trimming shortened V by 3 bases and J by 1 base, and 9 bases separated the two germline ends. The germline V gene encodes CDR1 SNHLY and CDR2 FYNNEI. The CDR3: CASSDENTNTEAFF. CDR3 coding DNA: TGTGCCAGCAGTGACGAGAATACGAACACTGAAGCTTTCTTT.

The chain has TRBV4-1 and TRBJ2-3; 10 bases agree with TRBD2. V lost 1 base to trimming and J lost 1 base; unmatched junction nucleotides: 5. The CDR3 is 17 amino acids. Germline CDR1 and CDR2: MGHRA and YSYEKL. The CDR3 loop reads CASSQGGAGGGTDTQYF. The DNA of the CDR3 is TGCGCCAGCAGCCAAGGGGGAGCGGGAGGGGGCACAGATACGCAGTATTTT.

By sample fraction, this clone is large. The CDR3 nucleotides read TGTGCCAGCAGTTTATCGAGGGGGGGCGCGGATGGCTACACCTTC. Encoded protein: CASSLSRGGADGYTF. The chain has TRBV27 and TRBJ1-2, with D perhaps matching TRBD1 (6 bases). This CDR3 has 15 amino acids. The germline V gene has CDR1 MNHEY and CDR2 SMNVEV (reference sequence). Trimming removed 0 bases at V and 6 bases at J, with 14 bases between.

The CDR3 region has the DNA TGTGCCAGCAGCTATGACGTCGGGCAGGGCACTGAAGCTTTCTTT. Translated, it gives CASSYDVGQGTEAFF. The chain uses TRBV5-8 and TRBJ1-1; D is perhaps TRBD1 (5 bases). The length of the CDR3 is 15 residues. Germline V lookup: CDR1 SGHTS, CDR2 YDEGEE. V was cut by 3 bases and J by 4 bases, with 16 bases left in between.

The rearrangement joins TRBV19 to TRBJ2-1; 7 nucleotides line up with TRBD1. The CDR3 is 13 amino acids. Trimming took 7 bases from V and 7 from J; bases not matched to a gene: 7. Germline values: CDR1 LNHDA, CDR2 SQIVND (reference sequence). In DNA form, the CDR3 reads TGTGCCAGTACCCTGACAGGGTGGAATGAGCAGTTCTTC. Its translation: CASTLTGWNEQFF.

This clone was detected a few times. The chain links TRBV11-2 to TRBJ2-1; the match to TRBD2 covers 7 bases. V lost 5 bases to trimming and J lost 7 bases; unmatched junction nucleotides: 11. This CDR3 comprises 15 residues. Germline lookup yields CDR1 SGHAT and CDR2 FQNNGV. The CDR3 region has the DNA TGTGCCAGCAGCGCCCACAGTGGGGGGGTGAATGAGCAGTTCTTC. Translated, it gives CASSAHSGGVNEQFF. The variable domain in full, completed from reference TRBV11-2 and TRBJ2-1, reads EAGVAQSPRYKIIEKRQSVAFWCNPISGHATLYWYQQILGQGPKLLIQFQNNGVVDDSQLPKDRFSAERLKGVDSTLKIQPAKLEDSAVYLCASSAHSGGVNEQFFGPGTRLTVL.

The chain links TRBV6-1 to TRBJ2-7, with 10 bases aligning to TRBD1. In germline, CDR1 is MNHNS, CDR2 SASEGT. The V gene end was trimmed by 7 bases and the J gene end by 2 bases; junction bases not matched to a gene: 5. The CDR3 is made up of 14 amino acids. CDR3: CASTRDRGTYEQYF. CDR3 DNA: TGTGCCAGCACCCGGGACAGGGGAACCTACGAGCAGTACTTC.

The chain is built from TRBV7-9 and TRBJ2-5; D ambiguous. V lost 7 bases and J lost 4, with 13 bases in between. In germline, CDR1 is SEHNR, CDR2 FQNEAQ (reference sequence). This CDR3 has 13 amino acids. DNA for the CDR3: TGTGCCAGCACCGCCGGAGCTCGAGAGACCCAGTACTTC. Translated: CASTAGARETQYF.

The chain joins TRBV2 to TRBJ2-1, with TRBD2 as a possible D gene (5 bases). Trimming shortened V by 5 bases and J by 5 bases, and 16 bases separated the two germline ends. The length of the CDR3 is 15 residues. Germline lookup yields CDR1 SNHLY and CDR2 FYNNEI. CDR3 in amino acids: CASSYTRSFNNEQFF. The DNA of the CDR3 is TGTGCCAGCAGTTATACTAGGAGTTTCAACAATGAGCAGTTCTTC.

The genes are TRBV7-4 and TRBJ2-1; possibly TRBD2 for D (6 bases). Trimming stripped 0 bases from V and 8 bases from J, with 14 bases between. The CDR3 length is 15 residues. Per the germline V gene, CDR1 is SGHVT and CDR2 is SQSDAQ. CDR3 protein: CASSLAGGIVHEQFF. Here the CDR3 DNA reads TGTGCCAGCAGCTTAGCCGGAGGGATCGTTCATGAGCAGTTCTTC.

The genes are TRBV30 and TRBJ1-1; D is unclear. V lost 4 bases to trimming and J lost 1 base, with 7 bases between them. Germline assignment: CDR1 GTSNPN and CDR2 SVGIG (reference sequence). The CDR3 has 12 residues. CDR3 residues: CAWNSRNTEAFF. The CDR3 DNA reads as TGTGCCTGGAATAGTCGGAACACTGAAGCTTTCTTT.